This entry lists 12 T cell receptor beta chains sequenced from one sample in a study of cytomegalovirus exposure and HLA in healthy donors. The PCR had 60 Vbeta and 13 Jbeta primers. The data were produced by immunoSEQ multiplex PCR, yet TCRdb's version contains in-frame clones alone and is incomplete. Here the sample spans 75,000 to 95,000 clones, 90% being singletons. Sample: PBMCs. These receptors were collected from a man between 18 and 29 years old in good health and CMV-seronegative.

This chain uses TRBV30 with TRBJ2-7; TRBD2 might be the D (5 bases). V was pared by 0 bases and J by 7 bases, with 19 bases between. This CDR3 has 15 residues. CDR1 GTSNPN and CDR2 SVGIG come from the germline V gene (reference sequence). The CDR3 DNA is TGTGCCTGGAGTGTCCGGGGTACCGGAACTTGGGAGCAGTACTTC. Its protein is CAWSVRGTGTWEQYF.

The V and J genes are TRBV7-2 and TRBJ2-6; 9 nucleotides line up with TRBD1. V was clipped by 0 bases and J by 1 base; unmatched bases: 7. The CDR3 is made up of 19 amino acids. Per the germline V gene, CDR1 is SGHTA and CDR2 is FQGNSA. The CDR3 is CASSLAVRTGVSGANVLTF. CDR3 in DNA: TGTGCCAGCAGCTTAGCGGTTCGGACAGGGGTATCTGGGGCCAACGTCCTGACTTTC.

The chain carries TRBV28 and TRBJ2-4; unclear D gene. The V end was cut by 9 bases, the J end by 5 bases, with 14 bases between. The germline gives CDR1 MDHEN, CDR2 SYDVKM. The length of the CDR3 is 13 residues. CDR3 nucleotides: TGTGCCAGTAACAGTGGGCTCGAAAACATTCAGTACTTC. Encoded protein: CASNSGLENIQYF.

The CDR3 nucleotides read TGTGCCAGCAGCCAAGATATCCAGGCCCTTAACTATGGCTACACCTTC. This encodes CASSQDIQALNYGYTF. The chain links TRBV14 to TRBJ1-2; D is undetermined. The germline V gene encodes CDR1 SGHDN and CDR2 FVKESK. The V and J ends lost 0 bases and 1 base respectively, with 12 bases between them. This CDR3 is built from 16 residues.

V usage is TRBV5-8 and J usage is TRBJ2-7; TRBD1 agrees at 9 bases. The V and J ends lost 4 bases and 9 bases, in that order; junction bases with no gene match: 8. CDR3 size: 13 residues. Germline CDR1 is SGHTS and CDR2 is YDEGEE. The CDR3 sequence: CASSLTGGVRQYF. Here the CDR3 DNA reads TGTGCCAGCAGCCTCACAGGGGGCGTCAGGCAGTACTTC.

V gene TRBV5-8 combines with J gene TRBJ2-5; D perhaps matches TRBD2 (6 bases). The CDR3 contains 14 residues. V lost 6 bases to trimming and J lost 5 bases, with 17 bases between them. Germline CDR1 and CDR2: SGHTS and YDEGEE. CDR3 loop: CASTKEAGWETQYF. CDR3 in DNA: TGTGCCAGCACCAAAGAGGCGGGATGGGAGACCCAGTACTTC.

The rearrangement links TRBV11-2 to TRBJ2-1; 8 bases are shared with TRBD2. Looked up from germline, CDR1 is SGHAT and CDR2 is FQNNGV. The CDR3 is 16 residues long. Germline trimming cut 3 bases from V and 6 bases from J; bases unmatched to any gene: 10. The CDR3 here is CASSFYGSGRGNEQFF. As DNA, the CDR3 is TGTGCCAGCAGCTTCTACGGGAGCGGGAGAGGCAATGAGCAGTTCTTC.

This clone was seen a single time. This chain joins TRBV5-4 and TRBJ2-6; TRBD1 matches 11 bases. The germline V gene has CDR1 SGHNT and CDR2 YYREEE (reference sequence). J gave up 1 base and V 4 bases, and 7 bases lay outside the gene matches. CDR3 length: 18 amino acids. In DNA form, the CDR3 reads TGTGCCAGCAGCCACGGACAGGGGGCGCTTTCTGGGGCCAACGTCCTGACTTTC. It encodes CASSHGQGALSGANVLTF.

The chain recombines TRBV27 with TRBJ1-6; maybe TRBD1 (5 bases). Germline assignment: CDR1 MNHEY and CDR2 SMNVEV (reference sequence). V lost 6 bases to trimming and J lost 10 bases, with 22 bases between them. The CDR3 is 16 amino acids. The CDR3 sequence is CASSNARTIKDSPLHF. The CDR3 bases are TGTGCCAGCAGCAATGCCAGGACAATAAAGGACTCACCCCTCCACTTT.

The chain recombines TRBV7-9 with TRBJ1-2; no reliable D call. The germline gives CDR1 SEHNR, CDR2 FQNEAQ (reference sequence). The V and J ends lost 1 base and 5 bases respectively, with 8 bases between them. This CDR3 comprises 13 residues. The CDR3 DNA follows: TGTGCCAGCAGCTTAGGGGAGGATTATGGCTACACCTTC. It specifies CASSLGEDYGYTF.

The chain links TRBV19 to TRBJ2-2, with 7 bases fitting TRBD2. CDR3 length equals 18 residues. The ends lost 5 bases at V and 0 bases at J; junction bases unmatched: 12. Germline V gene data show CDR1 as LNHDA and CDR2 as SQIVND (reference sequence). The CDR3 coding sequence is TGTGCCAGTAGTCCTCGGACTAGGATCTTGACGAACACCGGGGAGCTGTTTTTT. The encoded protein is CASSPRTRILTNTGELFF. The complete variable domain, with remaining parts taken from reference TRBV19 and TRBJ2-2, reads DGGITQSPKYLFRKEGQNVTLSCEQNLNHDAMYWYRQDPGQGLRLIYYSQIVNDFQKGDIAEGYSVSREKKESFPLTVTSAQKNPTAFYLCASSPRTRILTNTGELFFGEGSRLTVL.

The chain joins TRBV28 to TRBJ1-5, with D maybe TRBD1 (6 bases). CDR1 and CDR2 (germline): MDHEN, SYDVKM. The CDR3 length is 16 residues. Trimming took off 2 bases at V and 4 bases at J, with 15 bases between the two ends. This CDR3 reads CASSLVRQDLNQPQHF. The CDR3 nucleotides read TGTGCCAGCAGTTTAGTGCGACAGGACCTAAATCAGCCCCAGCATTTT. Full variable domain (outside the CDR3, taken from reference TRBV28 and TRBJ1-5): DVKVTQSSRYLVKRTGEKVFLECVQDMDHENMFWYRQDPGLGLRLIYFSYDVKMKEKGDIPEGYSVSREKKERFSLILESASTNQTSMYLCASSLVRQDLNQPQHFGDGTRLSIL.